A selection of T cell receptor beta chains follows, all from one sample in a study of cytomegalovirus exposure and HLA in healthy donors. Generated by immunoSEQ multiplex PCR, the TCRdb table keeps only in-frame clones and is missing some. The table has tens of thousands of clones, 72% seen once. What was sequenced was PBMCs. These receptors all come from a woman between 40 and 50 years old in good health and CMV-seropositive. Each CDR3 is given with its conserved first and last residue. A D gene is named only where the DNA matches it firmly. Clone size, where shown, is once, few, many, or a class for clones that have expanded.

D,J,size,V,DNA,CDR3
TRBD2,TRBJ2-3,.,TRBV10-1,TGCGCCAGCAGTGGCGGGGGGTCAGATACGCAGTATTTT,CASSGGGSDTQYF
.,TRBJ1-2,.,TRBV5-4,TGTGCCAGCAGCTTGGGGCGGGGGCAGACCTATGGCTACACCTTC,CASSLGRGQTYGYTF
.,TRBJ2-5,.,TRBV7-9,TGTGCCAGCACCCTAGGGGACTCTGTGTGGGGGACCCAGTACTTC,CASTLGDSVWGTQYF
TRBD1,TRBJ1-3,.,TRBV5-1,TGCGCCAGCAGCTTGCAGGGGGCGTCGGGAAACACCATATATTTT,CASSLQGASGNTIYF
TRBD1,TRBJ1-2,.,TRBV15,TGTGCCACCAGCAGACCCAATCACCCAGGGGGCAGTGATGGCTACACCTTC,CATSRPNHPGGSDGYTF
.,TRBJ2-7,.,TRBV5-8,TGTGCCAGCCTCCGAACAGGGTCCTACGAGCAGTACTTC,CASLRTGSYEQYF
.,TRBJ1-6,.,TRBV6-1,TGTGCCAGCAGTGCCGAACAGGAGAGCTCCTATAATTCACCCCTCCACTTT,CASSAEQESSYNSPLHF
TRBD1,TRBJ1-5,.,TRBV5-6,TGTGCCAGCAGCCAAGCCACCGGACAGGGATTTCAGCCCCAGCATTTT,CASSQATGQGFQPQHF
.,TRBJ2-1,.,TRBV12-5,TGTGCTAGTGGTTTGTCGCGGGAAGCCTACAATGAGCAGTTCTTC,CASGLSREAYNEQFF
TRBD1,TRBJ1-2,.,TRBV5-5,TGTGCCAGCAGCCTACCCGGGACAGGGGGGCGAGGCTACACCTTC,CASSLPGTGGRGYTF
.,TRBJ1-5,.,TRBV18,TGTGCCAGCTCAACAGGGAATAGCAATCAGCCCCAGCATTTT,CASSTGNSNQPQHF
.,TRBJ1-4,few,TRBV5-1,TGCGCCAGCAGCTTACGACACGGCTACGATGAAAAACTGTTTTTT,CASSLRHGYDEKLFF
TRBD1,TRBJ2-5,.,TRBV4-1,TGCGCCAGCAGCCACGGGGACAGGCAAGAGACCCAGTACTTC,CASSHGDRQETQYF